Presented here are 26 T cell receptor beta chains from one specimen sequenced in a study of PD-L1 blockade in urothelial cancer. Sequencing used immunoSEQ multiplex PCR; TCRdb keeps in-frame clones, though not all of them. The sample consists of around 45,000 clones, roughly 91% of them appearing once. Sequences were derived from PBMCs, sampled around atezolizumab (anti-PD-L1) treatment. All receptors derive from a woman aged 60-75 years with urothelial cancer.

This chain links TRBV7-9 with TRBJ2-7, with TRBD1 matching 9 bases. The CDR3 contains 15 residues. Unmatched junction bases numbered 8, after V lost 4 bases and J lost 4 bases. Per germline, CDR1 SEHNR and CDR2 FQNEAQ (reference sequence). The CDR3 reads CASSSQGQGKYEQYF. The CDR3 nucleotides read TGTGCCAGCAGCTCCCAGGGACAGGGTAAATACGAGCAGTACTTC.

This clone has just one count. V is TRBV9 and J is TRBJ2-3, with D perhaps TRBD2 (6 bases). The CDR3 covers 17 residues. The germline gives CDR1 SGDLS, CDR2 YYNGEE. Trimming removed 0 bases from V and 1 base from J, with 15 bases in between. CDR3 sequence: CASSVDKLGLGTDTQYF. The CDR3 nucleotides read TGTGCCAGCAGCGTAGACAAATTGGGACTTGGCACAGATACGCAGTATTTT.

The chain carries TRBV4-1 and TRBJ1-1; TRBD1 matches at 7 bases. The CDR3 spans 15 residues. Germline V gene data show CDR1 as MGHRA and CDR2 as YSYEKL. The V and J ends lost 0 bases and 5 bases, in that order; junction bases with no gene match: 6. CDR3 in amino acids: CASSQDDRVGTEAFF. DNA of the CDR3: TGCGCCAGCAGCCAAGACGACAGGGTCGGTACTGAAGCTTTCTTT.

This chain links TRBV5-1 with TRBJ2-7, with a possible D match to TRBD2 (6 bases). Germline CDR1 and CDR2: SGHRS and YFSETQ. Trimming stripped 6 bases from V and 0 bases from J, with 16 bases between. This CDR3 is 15 amino acids long. The CDR3 region has the DNA TGCGCCAGCAATATAGGCGGGGCCAGCTCCTACGAGCAGTACTTC. Translated: CASNIGGASSYEQYF.

This clone turned up a few times. This CDR3 reads CASNMNTGELFF. CDR3 coding DNA: TGTGCCAGCAACATGAACACCGGGGAGCTGTTTTTT. V and J are TRBV28 and TRBJ2-2; D unclear. CDR1 MDHEN and CDR2 SYDVKM come from the germline V gene. V lost 7 bases, J lost 1 base, and 4 bases lay in between. This CDR3 spans 12 amino acids.

J is TRBJ2-7 and V is TRBV6-5, with D unresolved. CDR1 and CDR2 (germline): MNHEY, SVGAGI. CDR3 size: 14 residues. Trimming pared 0 bases from V and 3 bases from J, leaving 9 bases between. CDR3 nucleotides: TGTGCCAGCAGTTACTCGCGGAGAGGCTACGAGCAGTACTTC. Translated, it gives CASSYSRRGYEQYF.

The rearrangement links TRBV15 to TRBJ2-3; possible D gene TRBD1, 6 bases. V was cut by 4 bases and J by 1 base, with 15 bases left in between. This CDR3 comprises 16 residues. The germline CDR1 and CDR2 sequences are LNHNV and YYDKDF (reference sequence). CDR3 amino acids: CATSTPQGIGTDTQYF. As DNA, the CDR3 is TGTGCCACCAGCACCCCCCAGGGGATAGGCACAGATACGCAGTATTTT.

This clone has just a few counts. The chain combines TRBV7-9 with TRBJ2-7, with D maybe TRBD1 (6 bases). The germline gives CDR1 SEHNR, CDR2 FQNEAQ (reference sequence). The CDR3 loop spans 13 amino acids. Trimming took off 5 bases at V and 7 bases at J, with 15 bases between the two ends. The CDR3 nucleotides are TGTGCCAGCAGCCCGAGGGACATGGGGGAGCAGTACTTC. Translating it yields CASSPRDMGEQYF.

The chain couples TRBV18 to TRBJ1-1; no definite D call. Germline CDR1 reads KGHSH; CDR2 reads LQKENI. The CDR3 is 14 amino acids. V was clipped by 5 bases and J by 2 bases, with 12 bases between them. The CDR3 sequence is CASSSIQSNTEAFF. CDR3 bases: TGTGCCAGCTCATCGATACAGAGTAACACTGAAGCTTTCTTT.

This clone occurred a few times. The chain links TRBV7-7 to TRBJ2-5, with 7 bases aligning to TRBD1. V lost 5 bases and J lost 2; bases outside the gene matches: 5. There are 14 residues in the CDR3. Germline loops: CDR1 SSHAT, CDR2 FNYEAQ (reference sequence). The DNA for the CDR3 is TGTGCCAGCAGCCCGGGGACAGTACAAGAGACCCAGTACTTC. Amino acids: CASSPGTVQETQYF.

The chain has TRBV7-3 and TRBJ1-6, with TRBD1 matching 8 bases. Germline CDR1 SGHTA, CDR2 FQGTGA. Trimming cost V 4 bases and J 6 bases; bases outside gene matches: 2. This CDR3 has 14 amino acids. CDR3 in DNA: TGTGCCAGCAGCTCCCAGGGGGCTAATTCACCCCTCCACTTT. This encodes CASSSQGANSPLHF.

The chain has TRBV18 and TRBJ1-4; TRBD1 aligns across 7 bases. J gave up 3 bases and V 5 bases, and 9 bases lay outside the gene matches. The CDR3 covers 16 residues. The germline gives CDR1 KGHSH, CDR2 LQKENI. The CDR3 coding sequence is TGTGCCAGCTCAAGGATCTGGGACAGCTCTAATGAAAAACTGTTTTTT. Its translation: CASSRIWDSSNEKLFF. Together with reference TRBV18 and TRBJ1-4, the CDR3 gives the full variable domain: NAGVMQNPRHLVRRRGQEARLRCSPMKGHSHVYWYRQLPEEGLKFMVYLQKENIIDESGMPKERFSAEFPKEGPSILRIQQVVRGDSAAYFCASSRIWDSSNEKLFFGSGTQLSVL.

The rearrangement uses TRBV6-1 and TRBJ2-7, with 10 bases identical to TRBD1. The germline V gene has CDR1 MNHNS and CDR2 SASEGT. The CDR3 totals 14 residues. The V segment lost 6 bases and the J segment 4 bases; nucleotides outside the gene matches: 6. CDR3 bases: TGTGCCAGCAGGACCCGGGACAGGGGTTACGAGCAGTACTTC. This codes for CASRTRDRGYEQYF.

The rearrangement joins TRBV18 to TRBJ1-4; 10 bases match TRBD1. CDR1 is KGHSH, CDR2 LQKENI, per germline. This CDR3 is 14 amino acids long. The junction had 4 bases not matched to a gene; V was cut back by 4 bases and J by 8 bases. Here the CDR3 reads CASSRDRGTEKLFF. The CDR3 DNA is TGTGCCAGCTCACGGGACAGGGGTACGGAAAAACTGTTTTTT.

The chain combines TRBV21-1 with TRBJ2-5; the D call of TRBD1 is as the table states it, not checked on the DNA. TRBV21-1 has pseudogene status. CDR3 size: 18 residues. CDR3 region: CASSKSDLLQGAWETQYF. The CDR3 coding sequence is TGTGCCAGCAGCAAAAGTGATCTCTTACAGGGGGCTTGGGAGACCCAGTACTTC.

The V gene is TRBV5-4, the J gene TRBJ2-1; 12 bases align to TRBD2. The CDR3 spans 16 residues. Trimming cost V 5 bases and J 9 bases; bases outside gene matches: 12. Germline V gene sequence: CDR1 SGHNT, CDR2 YYREEE (reference sequence). The CDR3 region has the DNA TGTGCCAGCAGTAGTGGCGCTAGCGGGAGGGCAGGTGAGCAGTTCTTC. It specifies CASSSGASGRAGEQFF.

This chain joins TRBV7-9 and TRBJ1-4; D possibly corresponds to TRBD1 (6 bases). CDR1 SEHNR and CDR2 FQNEAQ come from the germline V gene (reference sequence). The V gene lost 6 bases and the J gene lost 1 base, with 12 bases spanning the gap. This CDR3 has 15 amino acids. The CDR3 loop reads CASSPGEGTNEKLFF. The CDR3 coding sequence is TGTGCCAGCAGTCCAGGGGAAGGAACTAATGAAAAACTGTTTTTT.

J is TRBJ2-7 and V is TRBV7-6, with 16 positions matching TRBD2. The CDR3 has 20 amino acids. CDR1 SGHVS and CDR2 FNYEAQ come from the germline V gene. The ends lost 1 base at V and 1 base at J; junction bases unmatched: 10. The CDR3 nucleotides read TGTGCCAGCAGCTTAGGAAGAGGGACTAGCGGGGGGGCCTCTTCCTACGAGCAGTACTTC. This translates into CASSLGRGTSGGASSYEQYF.

The chain combines TRBV7-9 with TRBJ2-1; no clear D gene. The CDR3 length is 13 residues. CDR1 is SEHNR, CDR2 FQNEAQ, per germline (reference sequence). Trimming removed 6 bases from V and 4 bases from J, with 10 bases in between. CDR3 sequence: CASRPTNYNEQFF. CDR3 bases: TGTGCCAGCAGGCCAACTAATTACAATGAGCAGTTCTTC.

The chain recombines TRBV18 with TRBJ1-2, with D maybe TRBD1 (5 bases). The CDR3 has 13 residues. CDR1 and CDR2 (germline): KGHSH, LQKENI. V was shortened by 3 bases and J by 2 bases, with 7 bases between the two germline ends. CDR3 amino acids: CASSPDKNYGYTF. The DNA for the CDR3 is TGTGCCAGCTCACCGGACAAGAACTATGGCTACACCTTC.

The V and J genes are TRBV5-1 and TRBJ2-7; D remains ambiguous. Germline V gene sequence: CDR1 SGHRS, CDR2 YFSETQ. With 3 bases removed from V and 2 bases from J, the gap between germline ends came to 9 bases. The length of the CDR3 is 13 residues. Here the CDR3 DNA reads TGCGCCAGCAGCTCACTCGAAACCTACGAGCAGTACTTC. Encoded protein: CASSSLETYEQYF. The full variable domain, in which reference TRBV5-1 and TRBJ2-7 provide the parts outside the CDR3, is KAGVTQTPRYLIKTRGQQVTLSCSPISGHRSVSWYQQTPGQGLQFLFEYFSETQRNKGNFPGRFSGRQFSNSRSEMNVSTLELGDSALYLCASSSLETYEQYFGPGTRLTVT.

The gene calls are TRBV7-8 and TRBJ1-1; D may be TRBD1 (5 bases). The CDR3 sequence is 16 residues long. Germline values: CDR1 SGHVS, CDR2 FQNEAQ. V was cut by 4 bases and J by 4 bases, with 19 bases left in between. CDR3 region: CASSSPGRGVITEAFF. DNA of the CDR3: TGTGCCAGCAGCTCCCCGGGGCGGGGGGTAATCACTGAAGCTTTCTTT.

The chain carries TRBV7-2 and TRBJ2-7; tentatively, D is TRBD1 (6 bases). Trimming left V 6 bases short and J 1 base short, with 16 bases between. CDR3 size: 15 residues. Germline-derived CDR1 and CDR2 are SGHTA and FQGNSA. CDR3 protein: CASRRALQGSYEQYF. The CDR3 DNA follows: TGTGCCAGCAGGCGTGCTCTACAGGGATCCTACGAGCAGTACTTC.

This chain joins TRBV9 and TRBJ2-7; 10 nucleotides line up with TRBD1. Trimming cost V 4 bases and J 0 bases; bases outside gene matches: 7. Germline CDR1 is SGDLS and CDR2 is YYNGEE. The CDR3 loop spans 16 amino acids. The CDR3 coding sequence is TGTGCCAGCAGCCCGACCGACAGGGGGCTCTCCTACGAGCAGTACTTC. Translated: CASSPTDRGLSYEQYF.

The chain uses TRBV6-1 and TRBJ2-7, with 10 bases fitting TRBD1. Per the germline V gene, CDR1 is MNHNS and CDR2 is SASEGT. The V gene end was trimmed by 8 bases and the J gene end by 5 bases; junction bases not matched to a gene: 6. This CDR3 contains 13 residues. DNA for the CDR3: TGTGCCAGCCGGGACAGGGGCGTCGACGAGCAGTACTTC. As protein: CASRDRGVDEQYF.

This sequence joins TRBV1 and TRBJ2-5; no check of the table's D call, TRBD1, against the DNA was made. TRBV1 is a pseudogene. There are 12 residues in the CDR3. The CDR3 DNA follows: TGCACCAGACGGGACAGGGGGGAGACCCAGTACTTC. The encoded protein is CTRRDRGETQYF.